This T cell receptor (beta chain) was profiled in a study of blood T cell repertoires in COVID-19. About the research overall: Donors in the United States, Italy and Spain gave samples during acute or convalescent COVID-19. PBMCs, B-cell-depleted T cells, or T cells were the source of the cDNA or gDNA that made up the material.

As processed by the authors: Amplification with reference gene primers provided the estimates of nucleated cell counts. Some clones are missing from TCRdb's copy, which holds only in-frame ones; the method was immunoSEQ multiplex PCR. V, J and clone size were drawn from that table, and D and trimming were deduced from the DNA. The sample carries about 670,000 clones, over 80% recorded once. This CDR3 region has 14 residues. Germline-derived CDR1 and CDR2 are ENHRY and SYGVKD. V was pared by 3 bases and J by 6 bases, with 14 bases between. The sample comprised peripheral blood. This chain uses TRBV10-3 with TRBJ1-1, with a tentative D call TRBD1 (6 bases). The receptor was isolated from a woman between 18 and 29 years old with acute or convalescent COVID-19. CDR3: CAISDQGKVAEAFF. CDR3 coding DNA: TGTGCCATCAGTGACCAGGGGAAGGTGGCTGAAGCTTTCTTT.